These 10 T cell receptor beta chains share one sample of origin, sequenced in a study of blood T cell repertoires in COVID-19. Measured with immunoSEQ multiplex PCR; TCRdb has only the in-frame clones, and not every one. Counted here are hundreds of thousands of clones, about 85% occurring once; the ten biggest clones make up 15% to 20%. The source material was peripheral blood. These TCRs come from a man aged 25 to 40 with active or convalescent COVID-19.

The CDR3 coding sequence is TGTGCCAGTAGTAAGGGGGACAATGAGCAGTTCTTC. Translating it yields CASSKGDNEQFF. The V call is TRBV19, the J call TRBJ2-1; D perhaps matches TRBD1 (6 bases). There are 12 residues in the CDR3. V was trimmed by 4 bases and J by 5 bases, leaving 6 bases between them. Germline loops: CDR1 LNHDA, CDR2 SQIVND (reference sequence).

The chain has TRBV3-1 (or the pseudogene TRBV3-2) and TRBJ2-1, with TRBD2 matching 11 bases. The CDR3 runs to 16 residues. Per germline, CDR1 LGHDT and CDR2 YNNKEL (reference sequence). V lost 1 base and J lost 6; bases outside the gene matches: 5. As DNA, the CDR3 is TGTGCCAGCAGCCAAGCGGGACTAGCGGATAGCAATGAGCAGTTCTTC. This translates into CASSQAGLADSNEQFF.

The gene calls are TRBV6-6 and TRBJ2-1, with TRBD1 as a possible D gene (5 bases). The CDR3 extends over 16 amino acids. The germline V gene encodes CDR1 MNHNY and CDR2 SVGAGI (reference sequence). The germline V and J ends were trimmed by 5 bases and 4 bases, with 18 bases remaining between them. The CDR3 DNA is TGTGCCAGCAGTCGAACGACAGTTGCGACTTACAATGAGCAGTTCTTC. Translation gives CASSRTTVATYNEQFF.

The chain carries TRBV7-2 and TRBJ2-7; 10 positions agree with TRBD1. Trimming at V came to 5 bases and at J to 4 bases, leaving 8 bases not matched to a gene. CDR1 and CDR2 (germline): SGHTA, FQGNSA. The CDR3 covers 15 residues. The CDR3 region is CASSPRDRGRYEQYF. DNA for the CDR3: TGTGCCAGCAGCCCACGGGACAGGGGAAGGTACGAGCAGTACTTC.

This chain joins TRBV19 and TRBJ1-1; 7 nucleotides agree with TRBD1. CDR3 length: 14 amino acids. Germline values: CDR1 LNHDA, CDR2 SQIVND (reference sequence). After removal of 4 bases from V and 4 bases from J, the junction contained 6 bases not matched to a gene. The CDR3 DNA reads TGTGCCAGTAGTACAACAGGGGCAGGCACTGAAGCTTTCTTT. This sequence encodes CASSTTGAGTEAFF.

In this sample, this clone turned up once. The chain joins TRBV5-8 to TRBJ2-1; D is uncertain. The CDR3 is 15 amino acids. The germline V gene has CDR1 SGHTS and CDR2 YDEGEE. Trimming cost V 5 bases and J 5 bases, with 17 bases left between them. CDR3 nucleotides: TGTGCCAGCAGTCCGAGAATGATATCCCACAATGAGCAGTTCTTC. Translated, it gives CASSPRMISHNEQFF. Supplemented by reference TRBV5-8 and TRBJ2-1, the full variable domain reads EAGVTQSPTHLIKTRGQQATLRCSPISGHTSVYWYQQALGLGLQFLLWYDEGEERNRGNFPPRFSGRQFPNYSSELNVNALELEDSALYLCASSPRMISHNEQFFGPGTRLTVL.

The rearrangement joins TRBV9 to TRBJ2-7; 13 bases are a match to TRBD2. Per the germline V gene, CDR1 is SGDLS and CDR2 is YYNGEE. Trimming at V came to 4 bases and at J to 4 bases, leaving 5 bases not matched to a gene. There are 15 residues in the CDR3. CDR3 sequence reads: CASSQTSGGRYEQYF. In DNA, the CDR3 is TGTGCCAGCAGCCAGACTAGCGGGGGGAGATACGAGCAGTACTTC.

The rearrangement uses TRBV2 and TRBJ2-5; 9 positions match TRBD2. The germline CDR1 and CDR2 sequences are SNHLY and FYNNEI. J gave up 5 bases and V 3 bases, and 4 bases lay outside the gene matches. CDR3 length: 14 residues. This CDR3 is CASSEQRGVETQYF. The DNA for the CDR3 is TGTGCCAGCAGTGAGCAGCGGGGGGTCGAGACCCAGTACTTC.

The chain combines TRBV9 with TRBJ2-3; 10 nucleotides match TRBD1. The CDR3 totals 17 residues. The germline CDR1 and CDR2 sequences are SGDLS and YYNGEE. With 3 bases clipped from V and 5 bases from J, the junction kept 12 bases outside the gene matches. The DNA for the CDR3 is TGTGCCAGCAGCGCAAACTCCGGGACAGGGGAGCTAGATACGCAGTATTTT. Encoded protein: CASSANSGTGELDTQYF.

The table lists this clone with a count of one. One end of the junction varies from germline; a read error may be responsible. V usage is TRBV7-7 and J usage is TRBJ1-1; D gene ambiguous. Germline V gene sequence: CDR1 SSHAT, CDR2 FNYEAQ (reference sequence). The CDR3 contains 10 residues. CDR3 residues: CASTLFGAFF. For the CDR3, the DNA is TGTGCTAGCACACTATTTGGAGCTTTCTTT.